This T cell receptor beta chain was documented in a study of blood T cell repertoires in COVID-19. This table comes from immunoSEQ multiplex PCR, and its TCRdb copy is limited to in-frame clones, with some not included. This table holds some 250,000 clones, about nine tenths found once. Recruits, aged about 18 to 89 years, lived in 24 US areas. In this sample, this clone turned up once. The V end was cut by 1 base, the J end by 4 bases, with 14 bases between. This CDR3 is built from 16 residues. CDR1 is LGHNA, CDR2 YNFKEQ, per germline. Sequencing was performed on PBMCs or T cells enriched from blood (not recorded which). This clonotype was sampled from a man younger than 30 who had recovered from COVID-19. The J gene is TRBJ2-1, the V gene TRBV4-2; tentatively, D is TRBD1 (7 bases). CDR3 sequence: CASSQALAGGYNEQFF. The CDR3 DNA sequence: TGTGCCAGCAGCCAAGCTTTGGCAGGGGGGTACAATGAGCAGTTCTTC.